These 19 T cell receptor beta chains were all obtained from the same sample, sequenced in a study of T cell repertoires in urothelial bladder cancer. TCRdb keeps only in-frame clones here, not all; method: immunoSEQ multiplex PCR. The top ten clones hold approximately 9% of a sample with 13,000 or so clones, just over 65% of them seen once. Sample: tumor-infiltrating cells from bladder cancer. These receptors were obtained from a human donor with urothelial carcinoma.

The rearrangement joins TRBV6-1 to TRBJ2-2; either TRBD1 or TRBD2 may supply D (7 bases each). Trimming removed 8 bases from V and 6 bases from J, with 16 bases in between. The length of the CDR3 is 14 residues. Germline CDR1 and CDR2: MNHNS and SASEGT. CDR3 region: CASQGGGSPGELFF. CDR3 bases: TGTGCCAGCCAGGGGGGGGGATCGCCCGGGGAGCTGTTTTTT.

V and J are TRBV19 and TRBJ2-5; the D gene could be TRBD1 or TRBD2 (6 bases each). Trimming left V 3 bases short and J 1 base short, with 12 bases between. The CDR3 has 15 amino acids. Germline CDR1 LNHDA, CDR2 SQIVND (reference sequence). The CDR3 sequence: CASSIRRGAQETQYF. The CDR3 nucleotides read TGTGCCAGTAGTATTCGGAGGGGGGCCCAAGAGACCCAGTACTTC.

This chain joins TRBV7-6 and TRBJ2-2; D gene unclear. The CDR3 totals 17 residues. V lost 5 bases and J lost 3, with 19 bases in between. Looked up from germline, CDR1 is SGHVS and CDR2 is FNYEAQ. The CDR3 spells CASSPKLGSTYTGELFF. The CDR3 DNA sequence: TGTGCCAGCAGCCCTAAGCTGGGCTCTACCTACACCGGGGAGCTGTTTTTT.

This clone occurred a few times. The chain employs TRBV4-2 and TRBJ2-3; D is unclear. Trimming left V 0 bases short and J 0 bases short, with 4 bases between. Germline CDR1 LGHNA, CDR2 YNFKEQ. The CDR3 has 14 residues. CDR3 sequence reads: CASSQDLSTDTQYF. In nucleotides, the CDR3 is TGTGCCAGCAGCCAAGACCTCAGCACAGATACGCAGTATTTT.

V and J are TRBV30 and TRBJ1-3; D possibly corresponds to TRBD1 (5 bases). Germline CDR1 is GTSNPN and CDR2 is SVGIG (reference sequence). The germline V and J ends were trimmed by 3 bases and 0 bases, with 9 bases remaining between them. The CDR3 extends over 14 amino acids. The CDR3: CAWSAGLSGNTIYF. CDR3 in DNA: TGTGCCTGGAGCGCAGGGCTCTCTGGAAACACCATATATTTT.

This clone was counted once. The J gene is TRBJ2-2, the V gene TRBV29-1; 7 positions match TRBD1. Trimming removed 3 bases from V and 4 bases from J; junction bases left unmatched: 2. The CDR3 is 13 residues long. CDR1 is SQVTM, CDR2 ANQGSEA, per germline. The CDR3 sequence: CSVEGQITGELFF. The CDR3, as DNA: TGCAGCGTTGAGGGACAGATCACCGGGGAGCTGTTTTTT.

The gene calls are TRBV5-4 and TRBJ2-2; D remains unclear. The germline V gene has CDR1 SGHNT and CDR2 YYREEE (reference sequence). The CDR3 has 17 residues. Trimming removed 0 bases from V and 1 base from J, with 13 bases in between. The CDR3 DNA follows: TGTGCCAGCAGCTTGGGAGTACAGCATCTGAACACCGGGGAGCTGTTTTTT. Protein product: CASSLGVQHLNTGELFF.

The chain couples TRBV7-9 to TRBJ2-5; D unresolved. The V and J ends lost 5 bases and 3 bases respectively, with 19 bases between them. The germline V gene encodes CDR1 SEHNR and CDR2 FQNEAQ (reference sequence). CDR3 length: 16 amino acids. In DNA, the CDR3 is TGTGCCAGCAGCCCCTTTAGGCCGGGCGACGAAGAGACCCAGTACTTC. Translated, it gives CASSPFRPGDEETQYF. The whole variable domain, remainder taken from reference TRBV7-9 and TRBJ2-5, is DTGVSQNPRHKITKRGQNVTFRCDPISEHNRLYWYRQTLGQGPEFLTYFQNEAQLEKSRLLSDRFSAERPKGSFSTLEIQRTEQGDSAMYLCASSPFRPGDEETQYFGPGTRLLVL.

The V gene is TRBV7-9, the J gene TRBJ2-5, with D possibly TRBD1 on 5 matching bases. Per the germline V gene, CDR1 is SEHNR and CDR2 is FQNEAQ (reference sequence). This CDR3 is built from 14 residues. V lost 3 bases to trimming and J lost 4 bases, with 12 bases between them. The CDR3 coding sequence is TGTGCCAGCAGCTTGCGGCAGGGTGGAGAGACCCAGTACTTC. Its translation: CASSLRQGGETQYF.

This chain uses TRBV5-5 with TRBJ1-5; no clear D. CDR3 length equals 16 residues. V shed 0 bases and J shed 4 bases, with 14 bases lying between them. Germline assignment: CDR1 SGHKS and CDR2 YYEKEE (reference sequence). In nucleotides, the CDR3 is TGTGCCAGCAGCTTGGAAAGGCACAGATCAAATCAGCCCCAGCATTTT. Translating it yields CASSLERHRSNQPQHF.

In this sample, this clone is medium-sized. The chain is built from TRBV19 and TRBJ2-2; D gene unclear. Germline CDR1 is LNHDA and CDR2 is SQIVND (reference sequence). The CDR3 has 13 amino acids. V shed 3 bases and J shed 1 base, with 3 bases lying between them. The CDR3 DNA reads TGTGCCAGTAGTATCCAGAACACCGGGGAGCTGTTTTTT. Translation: CASSIQNTGELFF.

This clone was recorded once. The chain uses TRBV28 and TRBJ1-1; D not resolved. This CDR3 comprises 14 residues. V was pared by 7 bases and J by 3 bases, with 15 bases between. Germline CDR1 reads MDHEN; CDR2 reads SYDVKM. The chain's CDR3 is CASNQGLRDTEAFF. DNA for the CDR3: TGTGCCAGCAACCAAGGGCTAAGGGACACTGAAGCTTTCTTT. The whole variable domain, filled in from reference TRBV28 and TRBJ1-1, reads DVKVTQSSRYLVKRTGEKVFLECVQDMDHENMFWYRQDPGLGLRLIYFSYDVKMKEKGDIPEGYSVSREKKERFSLILESASTNQTSMYLCASNQGLRDTEAFFGQGTRLTVV.

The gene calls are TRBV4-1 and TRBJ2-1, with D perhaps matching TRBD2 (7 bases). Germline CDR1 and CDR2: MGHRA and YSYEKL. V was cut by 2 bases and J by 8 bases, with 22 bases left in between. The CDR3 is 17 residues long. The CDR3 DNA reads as TGCGCCAGCAGCCAAAGTGGTGGCGGGGGCAGTAGGTATGAGCAGTTCTTC. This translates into CASSQSGGGGSRYEQFF.

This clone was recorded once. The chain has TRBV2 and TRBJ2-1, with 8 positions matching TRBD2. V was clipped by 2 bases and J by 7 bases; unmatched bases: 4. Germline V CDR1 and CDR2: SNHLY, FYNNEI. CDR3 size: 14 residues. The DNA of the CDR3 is TGTGCCAGCAGTGAATATCGCGGGAGGAATGAGCAGTTCTTC. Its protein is CASSEYRGRNEQFF.

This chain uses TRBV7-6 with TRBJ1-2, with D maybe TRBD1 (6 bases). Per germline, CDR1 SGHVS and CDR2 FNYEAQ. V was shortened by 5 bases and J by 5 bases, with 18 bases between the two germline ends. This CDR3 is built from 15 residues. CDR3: CASSQGGQGSYGYTF. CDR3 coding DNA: TGTGCCAGCAGCCAAGGGGGGCAGGGGAGTTATGGCTACACCTTC. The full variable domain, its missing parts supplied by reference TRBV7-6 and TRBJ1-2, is GAGVSQSPRYKVTKRGQDVALRCDPISGHVSLYWYRQALGQGPEFLTYFNYEAQQDKSGLPNDRFSAERPEGSISTLTIQRTEQRDSAMYRCASSQGGQGSYGYTFGSGTRLTVV.

CDR3 amino acids: CASSRTGTGWSDTQYF. Written as DNA, the CDR3 is TGTGCCAGCAGCCGAACCGGGACAGGGTGGTCAGATACGCAGTATTTT. The rearrangement uses TRBV7-2 and TRBJ2-3, with 9 nucleotides matching TRBD1. Germline V lookup: CDR1 SGHTA, CDR2 FQGNSA. The CDR3 has 16 residues. Trimming removed 5 bases from V and 4 bases from J; junction bases left unmatched: 10.

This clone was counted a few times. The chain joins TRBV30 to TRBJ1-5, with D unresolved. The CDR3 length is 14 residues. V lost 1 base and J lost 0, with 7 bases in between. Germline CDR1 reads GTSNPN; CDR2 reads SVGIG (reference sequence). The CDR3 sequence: CAWSGEYSNQPQHF. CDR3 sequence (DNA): TGTGCCTGGAGTGGGGAATATAGCAATCAGCCCCAGCATTTT.

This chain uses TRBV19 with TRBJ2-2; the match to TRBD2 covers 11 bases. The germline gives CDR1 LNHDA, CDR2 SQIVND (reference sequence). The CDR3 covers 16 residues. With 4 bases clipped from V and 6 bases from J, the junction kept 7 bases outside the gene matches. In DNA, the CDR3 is TGTGCCAGTAGTACCCCCGGGACTAGCGGAGCCGGGGAGCTGTTTTTT. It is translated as CASSTPGTSGAGELFF.

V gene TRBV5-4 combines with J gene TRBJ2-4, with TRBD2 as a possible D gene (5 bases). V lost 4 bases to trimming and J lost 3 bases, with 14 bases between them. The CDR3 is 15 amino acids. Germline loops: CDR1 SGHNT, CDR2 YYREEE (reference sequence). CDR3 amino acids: CASSGEGGDKNIQYF. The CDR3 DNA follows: TGTGCCAGCAGCGGAGAGGGCGGAGACAAAAACATTCAGTACTTC.